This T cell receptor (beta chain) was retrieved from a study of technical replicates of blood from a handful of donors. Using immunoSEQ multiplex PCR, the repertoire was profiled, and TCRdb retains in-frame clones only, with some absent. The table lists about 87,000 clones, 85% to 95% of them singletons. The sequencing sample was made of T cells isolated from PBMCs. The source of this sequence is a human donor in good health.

This CDR3 reads CASSLTPSKNIQYF. CDR3 coding DNA: TGTGCCAGCAGCTTAACACCGTCTAAAAACATTCAGTACTTC. The rearrangement uses TRBV7-2 and TRBJ2-4; D gene uncertain. The germline gives CDR1 SGHTA, CDR2 FQGNSA. V was clipped by 2 bases and J by 4 bases, with 9 bases between them. The CDR3 totals 14 residues.